The present TCR beta chain was sequenced within a study of T cell responses to AZD1222 COVID-19 vaccine. At the level of the study: Second-dose timings of about 4 or about 12 weeks were pooled. The study, taken as a whole, reports: The span of vaccine-associated CD4 TCRs extended across spike, with dominance at 160-218 and 743-854.

This CDR3 region has 15 residues. CDR1 and CDR2 (germline): SGHRS, YFSETQ. The V gene lost 0 bases and the J gene lost 0 bases, with 9 bases spanning the gap. Concerning this clone: Its antigen is as yet unknown.

The assay was immunoSEQ multiplex PCR, and TCRdb's table has in-frame clones only and misses some. This table holds over 130,000 clones, 85% to 95% found once. The TCR comes from an adult in good health. Source: peripheral blood, taken on day 0 of AZD1222 vaccination. The rearrangement joins TRBV5-1 to TRBJ1-1, with D hard to call. The CDR3 here is CASSLDSTMNTEAFF. As DNA, the CDR3 is TGCGCCAGCAGCTTGGATAGCACTATGAACACTGAAGCTTTCTTT.